Listed here is a single T cell receptor beta chain. Within the sample, other DNA sequences also encode this same CDR3. These data come from a study of shared clonotypes between healthy human individuals. Deep-level running was used for the assay. PBMC DNA, left unsorted, was sequenced on ten immunoSEQ deep assay plates. This table comes from immunoSEQ multiplex PCR, and its TCRdb copy is limited to in-frame clones, with some not included. Counted here are about 530,000 clones, about 79% occurring once; the ten biggest clones make up around 12%. Nashville, Tennessee was home to all donors, each a Caucasian adult. V lost 0 bases and J 3 bases, leaving 7 bases between the germline ends. The CDR3 is 13 amino acids. In germline, CDR1 is SGHNT, CDR2 YYREEE (reference sequence).

The clonotype comes from a woman aged 40 to 50 in good health. Some clones in this sample may be carry-over from other donors' samples. The gene calls are TRBV5-4 and TRBJ2-7; D might be TRBD2 (6 bases). Sequencing was carried out using PBMCs. CDR3: CASSLGGVYEQYF. The CDR3 bases are TGTGCCAGCAGCTTGGGGGGGGTCTACGAGCAGTACTTC.